These 32 T cell receptor beta chains were all obtained from the same sample, sequenced in a study of shared clonotypes between healthy human individuals. Profiling relied on immunoSEQ multiplex PCR, and the TCRdb table lists in-frame clones only, not all of them. In the table there are 950,000 to 1,100,000 clones, about 80% of which are singletons. Source material: memory CD4+ T cells sorted from blood. The subset denotes: CD45RA-negative fraction. These receptor sequences come from a man younger than 35 in good health.

The chain carries TRBV5-1 and TRBJ1-1; D is unresolved. CDR1 is SGHRS and CDR2 is YFSETQ in the germline V gene. This CDR3 is 15 amino acids long. V lost 4 bases to trimming and J lost 2 bases, with 15 bases between them. The CDR3 coding sequence is TGCGCCAGCAGCCCTGAGGGCGGTTCAAACACTGAAGCTTTCTTT. As protein: CASSPEGGSNTEAFF.

Only a few counts were recorded for this clone. The CDR3 protein is CASSSEGQVNEKLFF. As DNA, the CDR3 is TGCGCCAGCAGCTCAGAGGGACAGGTTAATGAAAAACTGTTTTTT. V usage is TRBV5-1 and J usage is TRBJ1-4, with 8 bases identical to TRBD1. Germline CDR1 SGHRS, CDR2 YFSETQ. CDR3 length: 15 amino acids. V gave up 3 bases and J gave up 4 bases; unmatched junction bases: 5.

The chain is built from TRBV5-1 and TRBJ2-2; no clear D gene. Germline V gives CDR1 SGHRS, CDR2 YFSETQ. V lost 1 base and J 0 bases, leaving 7 bases between the germline ends. The CDR3 has 15 amino acids. CDR3 DNA sequence: TGCGCCAGCAGCTTGACAGAGTCGAACACCGGGGAGCTGTTTTTT. Protein: CASSLTESNTGELFF.

This chain connects TRBV6-6 to TRBJ2-7; 11 bases map to TRBD1. This CDR3 spans 14 amino acids. V trimming: 8 bases; J trimming: 7 bases; junction bases outside the gene matches: 10. The germline V gene encodes CDR1 MNHNY and CDR2 SVGAGI (reference sequence). CDR3 amino acids: CASQSGQGAREQYF. The CDR3 bases are TGTGCCAGCCAGAGTGGACAGGGGGCGCGGGAGCAGTACTTC.

This clone showed up just once. The rearrangement uses TRBV5-6 and TRBJ2-1; 15 bases line up with TRBD2. The CDR3 is 14 amino acids. Germline assignment: CDR1 SGHDT and CDR2 YYEEEE. After removal of 4 bases from V and 12 bases from J, the junction contained 5 bases not matched to a gene. For the CDR3, the DNA is TGTGCCAGCAGCCTGGGACTAGCGGGAGGAGGGCAGTTCTTC. Encoded protein: CASSLGLAGGGQFF.

This chain connects TRBV4-1 to TRBJ2-7, with 8 bases lining up with TRBD1. The CDR3 consists of 15 residues. The germline V gene has CDR1 MGHRA and CDR2 YSYEKL. After removal of 2 bases from V and 3 bases from J, the junction contained 6 bases not matched to a gene. The CDR3 loop reads CASSQYWDRNYEQYF. The CDR3, as DNA: TGCGCCAGCAGCCAATATTGGGACAGGAACTACGAGCAGTACTTC.

This chain joins TRBV10-3 and TRBJ2-3; TRBD2 might be the D (5 bases). Germline CDR1 is ENHRY and CDR2 is SYGVKD. This CDR3 region has 14 residues. The V gene lost 7 bases and the J gene lost 5 bases, with 16 bases spanning the gap. This chain's CDR3 is CAITKPESGDTQYF. The DNA of the CDR3 is TGTGCCATCACGAAACCGGAGAGCGGAGATACGCAGTATTTT.

This clone was picked up a small number of times. The chain has TRBV29-1 and TRBJ2-7; 9 bases map to TRBD2. V gave up 6 bases and J gave up 2 bases; unmatched junction bases: 5. From germline, CDR1 is SQVTM and CDR2 ANQGSEA. This CDR3 comprises 13 residues. CDR3 loop: CSVASGAAYEQYF. The CDR3 DNA follows: TGCAGCGTGGCTAGCGGGGCCGCCTACGAGCAGTACTTC.

Comment on this clone: This sample includes further DNA sequences coding for the same CDR3. The chain links TRBV27 to TRBJ1-6; 8 positions match TRBD1. Germline CDR1 reads MNHEY; CDR2 reads SMNVEV (reference sequence). V lost 5 bases and J lost 7; bases outside the gene matches: 4. CDR3 length: 14 residues. CDR3 sequence: CASSLGQGNSPLHF. The DNA of the CDR3 is TGTGCCAGCAGTCTCGGACAGGGAAATTCACCCCTCCACTTT.

The chain employs TRBV29-1 and TRBJ2-7; the match to TRBD2 covers 7 bases. CDR1 SQVTM and CDR2 ANQGSEA come from the germline V gene. The V segment lost 4 bases and the J segment 7 bases; nucleotides outside the gene matches: 13. There are 14 residues in the CDR3. The CDR3 bases are TGCAGCGTTGCTAAGGGAGCCACCGGGGGGGAGCAGTACTTC. Protein product: CSVAKGATGGEQYF.

The J gene is TRBJ1-2, the V gene TRBV5-5; D unresolved. Deletions cut 1 base from V and 6 bases from J, with 13 bases between. CDR1 and CDR2 from the germline V gene are SGHKS and YYEKEE (reference sequence). The CDR3 runs 14 residues. This CDR3 reads CASSLFQGENGYTF. In nucleotides, the CDR3 is TGTGCCAGCAGCTTGTTCCAAGGCGAGAATGGCTACACCTTC. Full variable domain (outside the CDR3, taken from reference TRBV5-5 and TRBJ1-2): DAGVTQSPTHLIKTRGQQVTLRCSPISGHKSVSWYQQVLGQGPQFIFQYYEKEERGRGNFPDRFSARQFPNYSSELNVNALLLGDSALYLCASSLFQGENGYTFGSGTRLTVV.

This clone occurred once. V usage is TRBV6-1 and J usage is TRBJ2-6, with D maybe TRBD2 (6 bases). V gave up 3 bases and J gave up 2 bases, with 11 bases separating them. The CDR3 is made up of 16 amino acids. From germline, CDR1 is MNHNS and CDR2 SASEGT. The DNA of the CDR3 is TGTGCCAGCAGTGATAGGAGGGCGCCTGGGGCCAACGTCCTGACTTTC. Its protein is CASSDRRAPGANVLTF.

This chain connects TRBV18 to TRBJ2-5; 8 nucleotides line up with TRBD2. This CDR3 region has 15 residues. Germline V CDR1 and CDR2: KGHSH, LQKENI. With V trimmed by 3 bases and J by 3 bases, 6 bases remained unmatched. The CDR3 region is CASSPGYSGKETQYF. The CDR3 DNA is TGTGCCAGCTCACCGGGTTATAGCGGGAAAGAGACCCAGTACTTC.

This clone was recorded at least ten times. The chain employs TRBV5-1 and TRBJ2-6, with TRBD2 as a possible D gene (6 bases). Germline V gives CDR1 SGHRS, CDR2 YFSETQ. This CDR3 spans 18 amino acids. V lost 4 bases and J lost 0, with 17 bases in between. Here the CDR3 DNA reads TGCGCCAGCAGCCCGCGGGGCCAACTTTACTCTGGGGCCAACGTCCTGACTTTC. Translated: CASSPRGQLYSGANVLTF.

The rearrangement joins TRBV6-1 to TRBJ2-1; 10 bases line up with TRBD2. The CDR3 extends over 13 amino acids. The J segment lost 10 bases and the V segment lost 7 bases, leaving 7 bases of the junction unmatched. The V gene's germline CDR1 is MNHNS and CDR2 SASEGT. The CDR3 DNA is TGTGCCAGCATGGAGAGCGGGAGGGGGGAGCAGTTCTTC. Its protein product is CASMESGRGEQFF.

The rearrangement joins TRBV5-1 to TRBJ2-3; D remains ambiguous. CDR1 and CDR2 (germline): SGHRS, YFSETQ. Trimming removed 4 bases from V and 2 bases from J, with 20 bases in between. This CDR3 region has 17 residues. The CDR3 loop reads CASSPGIRVSNTDTQYF. DNA for the CDR3: TGCGCCAGCAGCCCGGGTATTAGGGTCAGTAACACAGATACGCAGTATTTT.

This clone was detected ten times or more. The chain joins TRBV6-5 to TRBJ1-2; no firm D call. The CDR3 contains 13 residues. Germline lookup yields CDR1 MNHEY and CDR2 SVGAGI. Trimming took off 5 bases at V and 2 bases at J, with 9 bases between the two ends. CDR3 sequence (DNA): TGTGCCAGCAGTAAAAAAGGGAACTATGGCTACACCTTC. Its translation: CASSKKGNYGYTF.

This clone has only one observation. CDR3 DNA: TGTGCCAGTACCCCACAGGGTCTAGGCAATTCACCCCTCCACTTT. Translating gives CASTPQGLGNSPLHF. V is TRBV19 and J is TRBJ1-6, with a weak D call TRBD1 (6 bases). The V gene's germline CDR1 is LNHDA and CDR2 SQIVND (reference sequence). Trimming cost V 7 bases and J 7 bases, with 17 bases left between them. This CDR3 region has 15 residues.

This clone occurred a few times. V gene TRBV10-1 combines with J gene TRBJ1-1; perhaps TRBD1 as D (5 bases). Germline loops: CDR1 WNHNN, CDR2 SYGVQD (reference sequence). Trimming took 6 bases from V and 3 from J, leaving 11 bases between them. The CDR3 runs to 13 residues. As DNA, the CDR3 is TGCGCCAGCAGCAGGGAATCGGACACTGAAGCTTTCTTT. It specifies CASSRESDTEAFF.

The chain is built from TRBV4-3 and TRBJ1-2, with 7 bases lining up with TRBD1. Germline V lookup: CDR1 LGHNA, CDR2 YSLEER. J was trimmed by 1 base and V by 1 base; bases with no gene match: 6. The CDR3 has 16 amino acids. CDR3 sequence reads: CASSQVTTGINYGYTF. The CDR3 DNA follows: TGCGCCAGCAGCCAAGTTACGACAGGGATTAACTATGGCTACACCTTC.

This clone was seen a handful of times. The rearrangement links TRBV29-1 to TRBJ1-2; 12 bases align to TRBD1. Trimming at V came to 6 bases and at J to 7 bases, leaving 6 bases not matched to a gene. The V gene's germline CDR1 is SQVTM and CDR2 ANQGSEA. The CDR3 is 13 amino acids. Here the CDR3 reads CSVVGQGASGYTF. The CDR3 bases are TGCAGCGTAGTGGGACAGGGGGCTAGTGGCTACACCTTC.

V and J are TRBV6-6 and TRBJ1-5, with 9 bases identical to TRBD1. Germline V CDR1 and CDR2: MNHNY, SVGAGI (reference sequence). The CDR3 consists of 14 residues. J was trimmed by 4 bases and V by 11 bases; bases with no gene match: 9. CDR3 sequence: CACKGQGINQPQHF. As DNA, the CDR3 is TGTGCCTGTAAGGGACAGGGAATAAATCAGCCCCAGCATTTT.

The V gene is TRBV6-5, the J gene TRBJ1-2, with 12 bases aligning to TRBD1. The CDR3 covers 15 residues. Trimming removed 2 bases from V and 8 bases from J; junction bases left unmatched: 6. Germline assignment: CDR1 MNHEY and CDR2 SVGAGI. CDR3 loop: CASSYRDRGRGGYTF. The DNA for the CDR3 is TGTGCCAGCAGTTACCGGGACAGGGGGCGCGGAGGCTACACCTTC.

CDR3 in amino acids: CASSVLAGALDTQYF. The DNA for the CDR3 is TGTGCCAGCAGCGTGTTAGCGGGGGCCTTAGATACGCAGTATTTT. The J gene is TRBJ2-3, the V gene TRBV9; TRBD2 agrees at 9 bases. This CDR3 region has 15 residues. V lost 2 bases and J lost 5; bases outside the gene matches: 6. Per the germline V gene, CDR1 is SGDLS and CDR2 is YYNGEE.

The chain has TRBV10-1 and TRBJ2-2; perhaps TRBD2 as D (6 bases). Germline V lookup: CDR1 WNHNN, CDR2 SYGVQD (reference sequence). The CDR3 is made up of 14 amino acids. Trimming removed 6 bases at V and 4 bases at J, with 12 bases between. CDR3 in amino acids: CASRRDSLTGELFF. The CDR3 DNA follows: TGCGCCAGCAGAAGGGACTCCCTCACCGGGGAGCTGTTTTTT.

The chain recombines TRBV7-2 with TRBJ2-5; D unclear. V shed 6 bases and J shed 0 bases, with 5 bases lying between them. Germline lookup yields CDR1 SGHTA and CDR2 FQGNSA. The CDR3 is made up of 12 amino acids. DNA for the CDR3: TGTGCCAGCAGAACGTACCAAGAGACCCAGTACTTC. Its protein is CASRTYQETQYF. Full variable domain (outside the CDR3, taken from reference TRBV7-2 and TRBJ2-5): GAGVSQSPSNKVTEKGKDVELRCDPISGHTALYWYRQSLGQGLEFLIYFQGNSAPDKSGLPSDRFSAERTGGSVSTLTIQRTQQEDSAVYLCASRTYQETQYFGPGTRLLVL.

The rearrangement uses TRBV2 and TRBJ2-5; tentative D call: TRBD2 (6 bases). Trimming removed 5 bases from V and 5 bases from J, with 15 bases in between. This CDR3 region has 14 residues. Looked up from germline, CDR1 is SNHLY and CDR2 is FYNNEI. CDR3 in amino acids: CASSSASGVETQYF. The CDR3 bases are TGTGCCAGCAGTTCCGCGTCGGGGGTGGAGACCCAGTACTTC.

This clone is a singleton in its sample. J is TRBJ1-2 and V is TRBV9, with 8 bases fitting TRBD1. This CDR3 spans 16 amino acids. The germline V gene has CDR1 SGDLS and CDR2 YYNGEE. V shed 4 bases and J 4 bases; nucleotides not matched to a gene: 12. For the CDR3, the DNA is TGTGCCAGCAGCCCAAGTCCCGGGACAGGTAGCTATGGCTACACCTTC. This translates into CASSPSPGTGSYGYTF.

This clone came up a few times. V usage is TRBV19 and J usage is TRBJ2-3; TRBD2 aligns across 13 bases. In germline, CDR1 is LNHDA, CDR2 SQIVND (reference sequence). V shed 5 bases, J shed 6 bases, and the junction held 11 bases outside the gene matches. CDR3 length: 17 amino acids. The CDR3 is CASSRVPGLAGMDTQYF. CDR3 in DNA: TGTGCCAGTAGTCGAGTACCGGGACTAGCGGGGATGGATACGCAGTATTTT.

This clone was found a few times. The CDR3 nucleotides are TGTGCCACCAGCAGAGATCGGCTCATGAACACTGAAGCTTTCTTT. Its protein product is CATSRDRLMNTEAFF. The chain links TRBV15 to TRBJ1-1; D ambiguous. CDR1 is LNHNV and CDR2 is YYDKDF in the germline V gene (reference sequence). This CDR3 has 15 residues. V lost 0 bases, J lost 0 bases, and 8 bases lay in between.

V usage is TRBV2 and J usage is TRBJ2-3; D is ambiguous. The CDR3 is 13 amino acids. Trimming removed 6 bases at V and 0 bases at J, with 7 bases between. CDR1 SNHLY and CDR2 FYNNEI come from the germline V gene. The CDR3 loop reads CASRARSTDTQYF. The CDR3 DNA follows: TGTGCCAGCAGGGCCAGAAGCACAGATACGCAGTATTTT.

The chain employs TRBV2 and TRBJ2-5; possibly TRBD1 for D (5 bases). Deletions cut 2 bases from V and 3 bases from J, with 10 bases between. Germline lookup yields CDR1 SNHLY and CDR2 FYNNEI. This CDR3 is built from 14 residues. The CDR3 coding sequence is TGTGCCAGCAGTGAAAGTCGACAGAAAGAGACCCAGTACTTC. This translates into CASSESRQKETQYF. Supplemented by reference TRBV2 and TRBJ2-5, the full variable domain reads EPEVTQTPSHQVTQMGQEVILRCVPISNHLYFYWYRQILGQKVEFLVSFYNNEISEKSEIFDDQFSVERPDGSNFTLKIRSTKLEDSAMYFCASSESRQKETQYFGPGTRLLVL.